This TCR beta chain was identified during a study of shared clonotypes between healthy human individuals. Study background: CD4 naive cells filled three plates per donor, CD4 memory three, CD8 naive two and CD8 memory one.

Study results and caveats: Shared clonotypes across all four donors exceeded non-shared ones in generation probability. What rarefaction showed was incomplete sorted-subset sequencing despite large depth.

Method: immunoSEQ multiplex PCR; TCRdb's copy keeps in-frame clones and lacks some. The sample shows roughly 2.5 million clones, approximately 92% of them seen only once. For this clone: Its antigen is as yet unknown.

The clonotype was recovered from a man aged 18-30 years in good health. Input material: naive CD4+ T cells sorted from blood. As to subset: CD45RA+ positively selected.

The CDR3 protein is CASSLGPGALAKNIQYF. The DNA for the CDR3 is TGTGCCAGCAGCTTGGGGCCAGGGGCTTTAGCCAAAAACATTCAGTACTTC. The rearrangement links TRBV5-4 to TRBJ2-4, with a weak D call TRBD1 (6 bases). CDR1 is SGHNT, CDR2 YYREEE, per germline (reference sequence). The CDR3 contains 17 residues. Trimming removed 0 bases at V and 0 bases at J, with 13 bases between. Full variable domain (rest looked up from reference TRBV5-4 and TRBJ2-4): ETGVTQSPTHLIKTRGQQVTLRCSSQSGHNTVSWYQQALGQGPQFIFQYYREEENGRGNFPPRFSGLQFPNYSSELNVNALELDDSALYLCASSLGPGALAKNIQYFGAGTRLSVL.